This T cell receptor beta chain originates from a study of lymphopenia after photon versus proton radiotherapy. Germline lookup yields CDR1 SNHLY and CDR2 FYNNEI. The CDR3 is made up of 16 amino acids. V was clipped by 6 bases and J by 5 bases; unmatched bases: 11. TCRdb's table, derived via immunoSEQ multiplex PCR, lists solely in-frame clones and lacks some. This table holds about 70,000 clones, 87% found once. The TCR was taken from a man at least 80 years old with esophageal cancer. This sequence joins TRBV2 and TRBJ2-3; TRBD2 matches 10 bases. This specimen consisted of peripheral blood, obtained from a patient treated with proton-based radiotherapy. The CDR3 reads CASSALAGALGDTQYF. As DNA, the CDR3 is TGTGCCAGCAGCGCTCTAGCGGGGGCCCTGGGAGATACGCAGTATTTT.